This T cell receptor beta chain comes out of a study of CD8 T cells in Susac syndrome. The V gene's germline CDR1 is MDHEN and CDR2 SYDVKM. Trimming took 5 bases from V and 3 from J; bases not matched to a gene: 1. The CDR3 has 14 residues. cDNA came from roughly 0.47 to 1 ug RNA primed by random hexamers. TCRdb called the immunoSEQ multiplex PCR reads again in MiXCR, with one record for every CDR3 protein. The sample carries about 140,000 distinct CDR3 sequences, 85% to 95% recorded once. The clonotype originates from a human donor with multiple sclerosis. The rearrangement joins TRBV28 to TRBJ2-7; 13 bases align to TRBD2. Input material: CD4+ T cells from PBMCs. CDR3 protein: CASSRTSGGYEQYF. The CDR3 nucleotides are TGTGCCAGCAGTCGGACTAGCGGGGGCTACGAGCAGTACTTC.